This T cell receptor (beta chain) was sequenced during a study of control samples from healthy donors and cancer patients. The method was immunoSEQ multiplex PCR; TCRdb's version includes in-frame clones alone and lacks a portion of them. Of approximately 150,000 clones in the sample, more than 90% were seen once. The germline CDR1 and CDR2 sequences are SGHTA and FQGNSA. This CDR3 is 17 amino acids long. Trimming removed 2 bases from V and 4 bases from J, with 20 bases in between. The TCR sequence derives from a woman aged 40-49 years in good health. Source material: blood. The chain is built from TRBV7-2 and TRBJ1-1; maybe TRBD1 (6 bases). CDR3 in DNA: TGTGCCAGCAGCTTACCACCAGGGGCAGGGATGAGCACTGAAGCTTTCTTT. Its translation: CASSLPPGAGMSTEAFF.